This T cell receptor (beta chain) emerged from a study of blood T cell repertoires in COVID-19. Study details: Material from acute and convalescent COVID-19 was sourced from the United States, Italy and Spain.

Original handling: By means of reference gene primer amplification, nucleated cell counts were estimated. Method: immunoSEQ multiplex PCR; TCRdb's copy keeps in-frame clones and lacks some. The V and J calls and the clone size are those of that table, but D and trimming were determined from the DNA. The sample yields 60,000 to 65,000 clones, 65% to 90% seen once. CDR3 length: 14 residues. Germline V gene lookup returns CDR1 SGHRS and CDR2 YFSETQ. Unmatched junction bases numbered 1, after V lost 3 bases and J lost 0 bases. The sequence derives from a woman in her fifties or sixties with acute or convalescent COVID-19. The chain uses TRBV5-1 and TRBJ2-3; 7 nucleotides match TRBD1. Material: peripheral blood. CDR3 bases: TGCGCCAGCAGCTCGGGACAGAGCACAGATACGCAGTATTTT. It encodes CASSSGQSTDTQYF.